Shown below are 7 T cell receptor beta chains from a single sample sequenced in a study of blood T cells in healthy people across ages. The authors ran a second PCR of 7 to 11 cycles using a sample-barcoded 5' primer and a J-beta primer mix. TCRdb fed the 5' RACE reads into MiXCR, producing one record per CDR3 protein. The table records roughly 2 million distinct CDR3 sequences, around 50% of them present only once. The sample comprised blood. These receptors originate from a woman aged 40 to 50 in good health.

The chain is built from TRBV20-1 and TRBJ2-7, with D possibly being TRBD1 (6 bases). Germline CDR1 and CDR2: DFQATT and SNEGSKA (reference sequence). V was trimmed by 6 bases and J by 9 bases, leaving 15 bases between them. The CDR3 is made up of 11 amino acids. The CDR3 loop is CSAAQGSAQYF. The CDR3 DNA sequence: TGCAGTGCCGCTCAGGGGTCGGCGCAGTACTTC.

The chain uses TRBV9 and TRBJ2-3, with TRBD2 matching 9 bases. Trimming removed 0 bases from V and 5 bases from J; junction bases left unmatched: 10. The V gene's germline CDR1 is SGDLS and CDR2 YYNGEE. CDR3 length equals 17 residues. The CDR3 reads CASSVVDSGGGKDTQYF. CDR3 sequence (DNA): TGTGCCAGCAGCGTAGTCGATAGCGGGGGTGGTAAAGATACGCAGTATTTT.

This rearrangement joins TRBV29-1 to TRBJ1-4; weak D call: TRBD1 (5 bases). This CDR3 has 13 amino acids. Germline-derived CDR1 and CDR2 are SQVTM and ANQGSEA. Trimming cost V 7 bases and J 8 bases, with 17 bases left between them. The CDR3 nucleotides are TGCAGCGCCAAGGGGCCTGCAGGGGAAAAACTGTTTTTT. Residues: CSAKGPAGEKLFF.

This clonotype turned up a few times. The chain employs TRBV20-1 and TRBJ2-3; no clear D. The CDR3 is 14 residues long. The V gene's germline CDR1 is DFQATT and CDR2 SNEGSKA (reference sequence). V was pared by 5 bases and J by 2 bases, with 14 bases between. CDR3 sequence (DNA): TGCAGTGCTCTGGAAGTCGGCTACACAGATACGCAGTATTTT. Amino acids: CSALEVGYTDTQYF.

A few counts support this clonotype. The chain joins TRBV6-2 or TRBV6-3 to TRBJ2-1; 8 bases line up with TRBD2. The CDR3 spans 15 residues. CDR1 is MNHEY and CDR2 is SVGEGT in the germline V gene. V lost 6 bases, J lost 8 bases, and 12 bases stayed unmatched. In DNA, the CDR3 is TGTGCCAGCAGGGACCCGGGAGGGGGGGCCCATGAGCAGTTCTTC. Its protein product is CASRDPGGGAHEQFF.

The genes are TRBV7-8 and TRBJ2-3, with a possible D match to TRBD2 (6 bases). In germline, CDR1 is SGHVS, CDR2 FQNEAQ. The CDR3 covers 22 residues. V lost 2 bases, J lost 0 bases, and 30 bases lay in between. The CDR3 DNA reads TGTGCCAGCAGCTTAAGTCGATTGCCCCGGAGGGACCGTGCTCAAAGCACAGATACGCAGTATTTT. The encoded protein is CASSLSRLPRRDRAQSTDTQYF. Filled out from reference TRBV7-8 and TRBJ2-3, the complete variable domain reads GAGVSQSPRYKVAKRGQDVALRCDPISGHVSLFWYQQALGQGPEFLTYFQNEAQLDKSGLPSDRFFAERPEGSVSTLKIQRTQQEDSAVYLCASSLSRLPRRDRAQSTDTQYFGPGTRLTVL.

The chain joins TRBV20-1 to TRBJ2-1; 9 bases are a match to TRBD1. The V gene end was trimmed by 3 bases and the J gene end by 7 bases; junction bases not matched to a gene: 16. CDR3 length: 17 residues. Looked up from germline, CDR1 is DFQATT and CDR2 is SNEGSKA (reference sequence). The CDR3 bases are TGCAGTGCTAGGTTGTTAATAGGGACAGGGAAGAAAAATGAGCAGTTCTTC. This sequence encodes CSARLLIGTGKKNEQFF.